The 4 T cell receptor beta chains below were found in one sample sequenced in a study of blood T cell repertoires in COVID-19. Assay: immunoSEQ multiplex PCR; the TCRdb copy retains only in-frame clones and omits some. The table has around 240,000 clones, approximately 86% seen once. The sequenced sample was peripheral blood. These receptors were obtained from a woman aged 25 to 39 who had recovered from COVID-19.

This chain joins TRBV2 and TRBJ2-5, with TRBD2 identical over 12 bases. CDR1 and CDR2 from the germline V gene are SNHLY and FYNNEI. The J segment lost 3 bases and the V segment lost 5 bases, leaving 7 bases of the junction unmatched. This CDR3 is 16 amino acids long. Here the CDR3 DNA reads TGTGCCAGCAGTCCCCTAGCGGGGGGGATAAAAGAGACCCAGTACTTC. The encoded protein is CASSPLAGGIKETQYF.

The chain employs TRBV7-2 and TRBJ2-2; 7 bases align to TRBD2. The V and J ends lost 8 bases and 6 bases, in that order; junction bases with no gene match: 3. Germline V gene sequence: CDR1 SGHTA, CDR2 FQGNSA. CDR3 length: 12 amino acids. DNA for the CDR3: TGTGCCAGCTCGGGGGGAGCCGGGGAGCTGTTTTTT. It specifies CASSGGAGELFF.

The chain couples TRBV21-1 to TRBJ2-1; the listed D gene, TRBD1, was not tested against the DNA. TRBV21-1 is tagged as a pseudogene. The CDR3 has 20 residues. CDR3 coding DNA: TGTGCCAGCAGCAAAGACAGGGGGCCTTCTTGTTCAAAATTATACAATGAGCAGTTCTTC. This encodes CASSKDRGPSCSKLYNEQFF.

The chain links TRBV9 to TRBJ2-1; TRBD2 matches at 8 bases. Trimming removed 3 bases from V and 6 bases from J; junction bases left unmatched: 5. CDR1 is SGDLS, CDR2 YYNGEE, per germline. The CDR3 is 14 amino acids. Written as DNA, the CDR3 is TGTGCCAGCAGCGCCGGACTAGCAGGCAATGAGCAGTTCTTC. Protein product: CASSAGLAGNEQFF.